This passage covers 18 T cell receptor beta chains from one sample sequenced in a study of OX40 agonist ivuxolimab in advanced cancers. Profiling relied on immunoSEQ multiplex PCR, and the TCRdb table lists in-frame clones only, not all of them. The data contain tens of thousands of clones, less than 90% of them singletons. Sequences were derived from CD4+ or CD8+ T cells sorted from blood, sampled in a trial of the OX40 agonist ivuxolimab. These receptors originate from an adult with an advanced solid tumor such as melanoma, head and neck, liver or kidney cancer.

The CDR3 sequence is CASSLQLVEANTGELFF. The CDR3 nucleotides read TGTGCCAGCAGCTTACAACTTGTGGAGGCGAACACCGGGGAGCTGTTTTTT. This chain connects TRBV11-2 to TRBJ2-2, with a weak D call TRBD2 (5 bases). The CDR3 has 17 amino acids. From germline, CDR1 is SGHAT and CDR2 FQNNGV. The V and J ends lost 2 bases and 0 bases respectively, with 13 bases between them.

The chain links TRBV7-2 to TRBJ1-2, with 7 bases aligning to TRBD1. J was trimmed by 4 bases and V by 2 bases; bases with no gene match: 1. CDR1 is SGHTA and CDR2 is FQGNSA in the germline V gene. The CDR3 extends over 13 amino acids. This chain's CDR3 is CASSLNRGYGYTF. Here the CDR3 DNA reads TGTGCCAGCAGCTTAAACAGGGGCTATGGCTACACCTTC.

V usage is TRBV6-1 and J usage is TRBJ1-1; tentative D call: TRBD1 (6 bases). The CDR3 is 13 amino acids. The germline gives CDR1 MNHNS, CDR2 SASEGT. With 4 bases removed from V and 4 bases from J, the gap between germline ends came to 10 bases. Here the CDR3 reads CASSAGVVTEAFF. CDR3 DNA sequence: TGTGCCAGCAGTGCAGGGGTCGTCACTGAAGCTTTCTTT.

This sequence joins TRBV6-1 and TRBJ2-7; D is unclear. Germline loops: CDR1 MNHNS, CDR2 SASEGT. The CDR3 spans 14 residues. V lost 2 bases, J lost 7 bases, and 15 bases lay in between. The CDR3 is CASSETVVLREQYF. CDR3 coding DNA: TGTGCCAGCAGTGAAACGGTCGTCTTGAGGGAGCAGTACTTC.

This clone has a handful of counts. The V and J genes are TRBV5-5 and TRBJ1-2; D is perhaps TRBD1 (5 bases). The CDR3 is made up of 15 amino acids. The germline gives CDR1 SGHKS, CDR2 YYEKEE (reference sequence). The V end lost 1 base, the J end lost 2 bases, and 12 bases lay between the germline ends. CDR3 DNA: TGTGCCAGCAGCTTGACAGGCCATCCCAACTATGGCTACACCTTC. This gives the protein CASSLTGHPNYGYTF.

The chain is built from TRBV10-3 and TRBJ1-1; D call uncertain. Germline V gene data show CDR1 as ENHRY and CDR2 as SYGVKD. Trimming shortened V by 2 bases and J by 6 bases, and 13 bases separated the two germline ends. This CDR3 region has 14 residues. The CDR3 sequence: CAISEDPQSAEAFF. The CDR3 nucleotides read TGTGCCATCAGTGAGGACCCCCAGAGCGCTGAAGCTTTCTTT.

V is TRBV5-1 and J is TRBJ2-1; TRBD1 aligns across 12 bases. Germline trimming cut 4 bases from V and 7 bases from J; bases unmatched to any gene: 6. The CDR3 totals 15 residues. Germline V gene sequence: CDR1 SGHRS, CDR2 YFSETQ. This CDR3 reads CASSDPGQGANEQFF. DNA of the CDR3: TGCGCCAGCAGCGATCCGGGACAGGGGGCAAATGAGCAGTTCTTC.

V is TRBV9 and J is TRBJ2-3, with no clear D. The CDR3 covers 15 residues. The V gene lost 1 base and the J gene lost 1 base, with 10 bases spanning the gap. Germline V CDR1 and CDR2: SGDLS, YYNGEE. CDR3 loop: CASSVMSVRTDTQYF. The DNA of the CDR3 is TGTGCCAGCAGCGTAATGAGCGTTCGCACAGATACGCAGTATTTT.

The chain combines TRBV18 with TRBJ1-5; D ambiguous. V was pared by 2 bases and J by 1 base, with 9 bases between. The germline CDR1 and CDR2 sequences are KGHSH and LQKENI. There are 15 residues in the CDR3. For the CDR3, the DNA is TGTGCCAGCTCACCAGGGGTGGCAAGCAATCAGCCCCAGCATTTT. It translates to CASSPGVASNQPQHF.

This sequence joins TRBV19 and TRBJ1-1; the D is unclear. Between the trimmed V and J ends, which lost 1 base and 1 base, there was a span of 10 bases. The CDR3 loop spans 15 amino acids. Per germline, CDR1 LNHDA and CDR2 SQIVND (reference sequence). Here the CDR3 reads CASSIAGIWNTEAFF. The CDR3 DNA is TGTGCCAGTAGTATAGCTGGGATATGGAACACTGAAGCTTTCTTT.

The chain couples TRBV30 to TRBJ1-6; D is unresolved. Trimming removed 4 bases at V and 6 bases at J, with 10 bases between. Germline V gives CDR1 GTSNPN, CDR2 SVGIG (reference sequence). The CDR3 consists of 13 residues. DNA for the CDR3: TGTGCCTGGAACGGCAGGTCTAATTCACCCCTCCACTTT. Translation: CAWNGRSNSPLHF.

The V and J genes are TRBV5-4 and TRBJ2-4, with a weak D call TRBD2 (6 bases). Germline values: CDR1 SGHNT, CDR2 YYREEE (reference sequence). The length of the CDR3 is 13 residues. With 7 bases removed from V and 8 bases from J, the gap between germline ends came to 16 bases. The CDR3: CASGRGGMDIQYF. The DNA of the CDR3 is TGTGCCAGCGGGCGGGGCGGGATGGACATTCAGTACTTC. Supplemented by reference TRBV5-4 and TRBJ2-4, the full variable domain reads ETGVTQSPTHLIKTRGQQVTLRCSSQSGHNTVSWYQQALGQGPQFIFQYYREEENGRGNFPPRFSGLQFPNYSSELNVNALELDDSALYLCASGRGGMDIQYFGAGTRLSVL.

V and J are TRBV6-5 and TRBJ1-1; 12 nucleotides match TRBD1. The CDR3 totals 15 residues. V gave up 6 bases and J gave up 3 bases; unmatched junction bases: 5. Per the germline V gene, CDR1 is MNHEY and CDR2 is SVGAGI. CDR3 in DNA: TGTGCCAGCAGGGGACAGGGGGCTGGGGACACTGAAGCTTTCTTT. This gives the protein CASRGQGAGDTEAFF.

V is TRBV5-1 and J is TRBJ2-1, with 10 bases aligning to TRBD2. CDR3 length equals 18 residues. V lost 2 bases and J lost 3; bases outside the gene matches: 11. Germline CDR1 is SGHRS and CDR2 is YFSETQ. In nucleotides, the CDR3 is TGCGCCAGCAGCTTCCCAATGCTAGCGGGAGAAAGCTACAATGAGCAGTTCTTC. Its translation is CASSFPMLAGESYNEQFF.

The chain uses TRBV10-1 and TRBJ1-2; TRBD1 agrees at 8 bases. The CDR3 loop spans 15 amino acids. Germline assignment: CDR1 WNHNN and CDR2 SYGVQD (reference sequence). The V gene end was trimmed by 0 bases and the J gene end by 4 bases; junction bases not matched to a gene: 4. The DNA of the CDR3 is TGCGCCAGCAGTGAGTCGGGGACAGGAACCTATGGCTACACCTTC. Amino acid sequence: CASSESGTGTYGYTF.

The chain is built from TRBV25-1 and TRBJ1-4; TRBD1 matches 9 bases. V lost 4 bases, J lost 7 bases, and 10 bases stayed unmatched. The germline V gene encodes CDR1 MGHDK and CDR2 SYGVNS. The CDR3 runs 16 residues. The CDR3 coding sequence is TGTGCCAGCAGTGCGATAACAGGGGGCGCGTCTGAAAAACTGTTTTTT. It codes for CASSAITGGASEKLFF.

The gene calls are TRBV30 and TRBJ1-2, with no clear D. Germline CDR1 reads GTSNPN; CDR2 reads SVGIG (reference sequence). This CDR3 has 15 residues. V was clipped by 3 bases and J by 4 bases, with 18 bases between them. CDR3 residues: CAWSPAWGEPYGYTF. The CDR3 DNA is TGTGCCTGGAGCCCGGCCTGGGGTGAGCCCTATGGCTACACCTTC.

The chain is built from TRBV7-9 and TRBJ2-2; TRBD1 might be the D (7 bases). This CDR3 is 15 amino acids long. V lost 3 bases to trimming and J lost 7 bases, with 15 bases between them. Germline loops: CDR1 SEHNR, CDR2 FQNEAQ (reference sequence). CDR3 sequence reads: CASSFGGTVLGELFF. The CDR3 region has the DNA TGTGCCAGCAGCTTCGGCGGGACAGTACTCGGGGAGCTGTTTTTT.